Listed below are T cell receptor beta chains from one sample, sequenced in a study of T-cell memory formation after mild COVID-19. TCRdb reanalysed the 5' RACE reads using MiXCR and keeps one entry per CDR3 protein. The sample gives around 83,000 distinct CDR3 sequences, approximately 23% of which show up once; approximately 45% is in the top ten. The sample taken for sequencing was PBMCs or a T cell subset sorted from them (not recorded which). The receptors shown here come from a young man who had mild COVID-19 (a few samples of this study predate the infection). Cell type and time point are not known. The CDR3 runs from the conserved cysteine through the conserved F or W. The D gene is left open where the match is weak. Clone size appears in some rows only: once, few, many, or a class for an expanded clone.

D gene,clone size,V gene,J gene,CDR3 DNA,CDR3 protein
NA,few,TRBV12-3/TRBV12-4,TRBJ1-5,TGTGCCAGCAGTTTAGGTCCCCCCGGCCAGCCCCAGCATTTT,CASSLGPPGQPQHF
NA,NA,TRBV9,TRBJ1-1,TGTGCCAGCAGCCGTTCGTTAGGGAACACTGAAGCTTTCTTT,CASSRSLGNTEAFF
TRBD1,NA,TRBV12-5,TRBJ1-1,TGTGCTAGTGGTTTTGCGACTGACAGGGTTTTTCTATCTGAAGCTTTCTTT,CASGFATDRVFLSEAFF
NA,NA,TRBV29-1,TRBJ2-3,TGCAGCGCTGCTCTCGATACGCAGTATTTT,CSAALDTQYF
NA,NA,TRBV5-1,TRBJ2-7,TGCGCCAGCAGCTTCTCAGTCTTGTCGGCCAACGAGCAGTACTTC,CASSFSVLSANEQYF
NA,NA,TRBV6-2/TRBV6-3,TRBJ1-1,TGTGCCAGCAGTTACCCTTATACTGAAGCTTTCTTT,CASSYPYTEAFF
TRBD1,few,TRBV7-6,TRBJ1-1,TGTGCCAGCAGCTTAGCGACAGGGGTCACTGAAGCTTTCTTT,CASSLATGVTEAFF
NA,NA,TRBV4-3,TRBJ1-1,TGCGCCAGCAGCCAATCAATAGGAGGGTATACTGAAGCTTTCTTT,CASSQSIGGYTEAFF
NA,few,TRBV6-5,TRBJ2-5,TGTGCCAGCAGTTACCACCAGGGTCAAGAGACCCAGTACTTC,CASSYHQGQETQYF
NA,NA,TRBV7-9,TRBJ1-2,TGTGCCAGCAGCCCTGGGTGGGGAAGTTTAAACTATGGCTACACCTTC,CASSPGWGSLNYGYTF
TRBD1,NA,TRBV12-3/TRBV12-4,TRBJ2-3,TGTGCCAGCAGTATAGGACAGGGGGCAGAGTATTTT,CASSIGQGAEYF
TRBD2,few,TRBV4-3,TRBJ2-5,TGCGCCAGCAGCCAAGCTAGCGGGCGGTACCAAGAGACCCAGTACTTC,CASSQASGRYQETQYF
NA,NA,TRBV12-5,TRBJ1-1,TGTGCTAGTGGTTTCCAGGGGATGAGGACTGAAGCTTTCTTT,CASGFQGMRTEAFF
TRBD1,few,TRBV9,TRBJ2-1,TGTGCCACAAACAGGGGGTTCGACAATGAGCAGTTCTTC,CATNRGFDNEQFF
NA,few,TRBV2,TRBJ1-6,TGTGCCAGCACGCAGGGTGGGAATTCACCCCTCCACTTT,CASTQGGNSPLHF
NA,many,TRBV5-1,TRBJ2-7,TGCGCCAGCAGCTTGGGTCCAGGGATGGCCTACGAGCAGTACTTC,CASSLGPGMAYEQYF
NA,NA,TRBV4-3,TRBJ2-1,TGCGCCAGCAGCCAAGTCCAGGGGGGGCACAATGGACAGTTCTTC,CASSQVQGGHNGQFF
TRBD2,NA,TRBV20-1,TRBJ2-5,TGCAGTGCTAGAGCGGGGGGTGTCCAAGAGACCCAGTACTTC,CSARAGGVQETQYF
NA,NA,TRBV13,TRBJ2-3,TGTGCCAGCAGCCCCCGGGACCAAGTGACAGATACGCAGTATTTT,CASSPRDQVTDTQYF
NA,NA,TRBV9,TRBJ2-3,TGTGCCAGCAGCCCTCGGGGAGTGCCTCTCGGAGATACGCAGTATTTT,CASSPRGVPLGDTQYF
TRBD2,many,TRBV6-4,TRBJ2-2,TGTGCCAGCAGTGAGCGGGGGGGGAACACCGGGGAGCTGTTTTTT,CASSERGGNTGELFF
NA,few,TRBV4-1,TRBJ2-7,TGCGCCAGCAGGAATCTGAGAAACTACGAGCAGTACTTC,CASRNLRNYEQYF
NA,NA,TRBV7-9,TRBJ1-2,TGTGCCAGCGAAGCTGGGGGGTCTCCCTATGGCTACACCTTC,CASEAGGSPYGYTF
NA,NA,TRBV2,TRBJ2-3,TGTGCCAGCAGTGAGGGACTTCGCACAGATACGCAGTATTTT,CASSEGLRTDTQYF
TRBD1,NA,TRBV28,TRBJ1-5,TGTGCCAGCAGACCACAGGGGGCTTTCAATCAGCCCCAGCATTTT,CASRPQGAFNQPQHF
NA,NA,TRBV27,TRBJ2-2,TGTGCCAGCGGTTTATATTCACTAACGAACACCGGGGAGCTGTTTTTT,CASGLYSLTNTGELFF
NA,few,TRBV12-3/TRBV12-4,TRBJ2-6,TGTGCCAGCAGTTTCCTCTCTGGGGCCAACGTCCTGACTTTC,CASSFLSGANVLTF
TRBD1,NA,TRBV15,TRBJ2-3,TGTGCCACCAGCAGCTGGACAGGGACAGATACGCAGTATTTT,CATSSWTGTDTQYF
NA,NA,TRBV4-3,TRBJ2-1,TGCGCCAGCAGCCATGGCCTGGGGAATGAGCAGTTCTTC,CASSHGLGNEQFF